The 27 T cell receptor beta chains below come from one sample, sequenced in a study of OX40 agonist ivuxolimab in advanced cancers. Repertoires were generated with immunoSEQ multiplex PCR, while TCRdb's copy carries only in-frame clones and drops some. Found here are approximately 76,000 clones, approximately 85% of them singletons; the top ten hold around 5.1%. The sequences come from CD4+ or CD8+ T cells sorted from blood, collected in a trial of the OX40 agonist ivuxolimab. All receptors derive from an adult with an advanced solid tumor such as melanoma, head and neck, liver or kidney cancer.

The J gene is TRBJ1-3, the V gene TRBV4-3; perhaps TRBD1 as D (6 bases). Germline lookup yields CDR1 LGHNA and CDR2 YSLEER. The CDR3 length is 14 residues. With 0 bases removed from V and 4 bases from J, the gap between germline ends came to 7 bases. The CDR3: CASSQEGTGNTIYF. The CDR3 nucleotides read TGCGCCAGCAGCCAAGAGGGGACAGGAAACACCATATATTTT.

The chain combines TRBV27 with TRBJ2-5; TRBD1 agrees at 10 bases. Trimming at V came to 8 bases and at J to 1 base, leaving 4 bases not matched to a gene. In germline, CDR1 is MNHEY, CDR2 SMNVEV (reference sequence). The CDR3 totals 14 residues. CDR3 coding DNA: TGTGCCAGCGGACAGGGGGGCCTCCAAGAGACCCAGTACTTC. This gives the protein CASGQGGLQETQYF.

The V call is TRBV5-8, the J call TRBJ2-7; 8 nucleotides match TRBD1. Germline V gene lookup returns CDR1 SGHTS and CDR2 YDEGEE. The CDR3 contains 15 residues. Germline trimming cut 5 bases from V and 3 bases from J; bases unmatched to any gene: 10. The CDR3 region has the DNA TGTGCCAGCAGACTTACACAGGGGGACCTCTACGAGCAGTACTTC. Residues: CASRLTQGDLYEQYF. The whole variable domain, remainder taken from reference TRBV5-8 and TRBJ2-7, is EAGVTQSPTHLIKTRGQQATLRCSPISGHTSVYWYQQALGLGLQFLLWYDEGEERNRGNFPPRFSGRQFPNYSSELNVNALELEDSALYLCASRLTQGDLYEQYFGPGTRLTVT.

This clone was detected once. The rearrangement joins TRBV6-6 to TRBJ1-1; no clear D gene. This CDR3 spans 15 amino acids. Trimming left V 2 bases short and J 2 bases short, with 12 bases between. Germline V gene data show CDR1 as MNHNY and CDR2 as SVGAGI (reference sequence). The chain's CDR3 is CASSYDLRGNTEAFF. The CDR3 DNA follows: TGTGCCAGCAGTTACGATTTGCGGGGAAACACTGAAGCTTTCTTT.

The chain couples TRBV28 to TRBJ2-1; 12 nucleotides align to TRBD2. The V and J ends lost 6 bases and 7 bases, in that order; junction bases with no gene match: 7. The CDR3 spans 15 residues. Germline assignment: CDR1 MDHEN and CDR2 SYDVKM. As DNA, the CDR3 is TGTGCCAGCAGACCGACTAGCGGGAGTCGGAATGAGCAGTTCTTC. It yields the protein CASRPTSGSRNEQFF.

The rearrangement links TRBV15 to TRBJ1-2; D ambiguous. This CDR3 contains 14 residues. V lost 0 bases and J 1 base, leaving 6 bases between the germline ends. CDR1 is LNHNV, CDR2 YYDKDF, per germline (reference sequence). CDR3 sequence (DNA): TGTGCCACCAGCAGAGAAAAGATTAACTATGGCTACACCTTC. Translated: CATSREKINYGYTF.

This clone was seen just once. The V call is TRBV7-9, the J call TRBJ1-2; 10 bases are shared with TRBD1. The CDR3 is made up of 14 amino acids. The J segment lost 5 bases and the V segment lost 6 bases, leaving 6 bases of the junction unmatched. Germline assignment: CDR1 SEHNR and CDR2 FQNEAQ (reference sequence). The CDR3 DNA sequence: TGTGCCAGCAGGGGGACAGGGGACCGGTATGGCTACACCTTC. Protein sequence: CASRGTGDRYGYTF. The whole variable domain, remainder taken from reference TRBV7-9 and TRBJ1-2, is DTGVSQNPRHKITKRGQNVTFRCDPISEHNRLYWYRQTLGQGPEFLTYFQNEAQLEKSRLLSDRFSAERPKGSFSTLEIQRTEQGDSAMYLCASRGTGDRYGYTFGSGTRLTVV.

V usage is TRBV6-6 and J usage is TRBJ1-6, with unresolved D. Trimming removed 4 bases at V and 7 bases at J, with 11 bases between. CDR3 size: 14 residues. Germline values: CDR1 MNHNY, CDR2 SVGAGI (reference sequence). The CDR3 DNA reads TGTGCCAGCAGTTCACCTTTAAGGAATTCACCCCTCCACTTT. It yields the protein CASSSPLRNSPLHF.

This clone was detected a few times. This chain connects TRBV5-1 to TRBJ2-1, with D perhaps matching TRBD2 (6 bases). Per the germline V gene, CDR1 is SGHRS and CDR2 is YFSETQ. Trimming took off 6 bases at V and 4 bases at J, with 17 bases between the two ends. The CDR3 is 15 residues long. The CDR3 sequence is CASNPVTGVYNEQFF. The CDR3 nucleotides are TGCGCCAGCAACCCCGTGACGGGGGTTTACAATGAGCAGTTCTTC.

DNA for the CDR3: TGTGCCAGCAGTGTGGAAGGGACAGGGGGCGGTGAGCAGTTCTTC. As protein: CASSVEGTGGGEQFF. V is TRBV6-4 and J is TRBJ2-1, with 12 bases fitting TRBD1. There are 15 residues in the CDR3. The trim removed 4 bases at V and 9 bases at J, leaving 7 bases unmatched. The germline CDR1 and CDR2 sequences are MRHNA and SNTAGT.

V is TRBV19 and J is TRBJ1-1; possibly TRBD1 for D (5 bases). This CDR3 is built from 15 residues. V lost 2 bases to trimming and J lost 6 bases, with 16 bases between them. Germline-derived CDR1 and CDR2 are LNHDA and SQIVND (reference sequence). The CDR3 nucleotides read TGTGCCAGTAGTATACCCCCAGGGTTTTTGGCTGAAGCTTTCTTT. It yields the protein CASSIPPGFLAEAFF.

The chain couples TRBV7-2 to TRBJ2-3, with D possibly being TRBD2 (6 bases). The CDR3 is 14 residues long. Between the trimmed V and J ends, which lost 5 bases and 6 bases, there was a span of 15 bases. Looked up from germline, CDR1 is SGHTA and CDR2 is FQGNSA. The CDR3 spells CASSARLVGDTQYF. The CDR3 region has the DNA TGTGCCAGCAGCGCTCGACTAGTGGGGGATACGCAGTATTTT.

The chain is built from TRBV19 and TRBJ2-2, with D perhaps TRBD1 (5 bases). The CDR3 runs 15 residues. With 6 bases removed from V and 5 bases from J, the gap between germline ends came to 16 bases. Germline V CDR1 and CDR2: LNHDA, SQIVND (reference sequence). Written as DNA, the CDR3 is TGTGCCAGTAGATCCGGCAGGGAAAGGACCGGGGAGCTGTTTTTT. Protein sequence: CASRSGRERTGELFF.

The rearrangement links TRBV5-6 to TRBJ2-7, with 10 bases matching TRBD1. Germline V lookup: CDR1 SGHDT, CDR2 YYEEEE. The CDR3 has 14 amino acids. The V and J ends lost 4 bases and 3 bases, in that order; junction bases with no gene match: 4. The CDR3 protein is CASSLRTGGYEQYF. The CDR3 nucleotides read TGTGCCAGCAGCCTTCGGACAGGGGGCTACGAGCAGTACTTC.

This rearrangement joins TRBV27 to TRBJ1-5, with a weak D call TRBD1 (5 bases). The CDR3 extends over 15 amino acids. Looked up from germline, CDR1 is MNHEY and CDR2 is SMNVEV (reference sequence). Trimming stripped 4 bases from V and 4 bases from J, with 14 bases between. In DNA form, the CDR3 reads TGTGCCAGCAGTTACAGAGGCAGGGTAAATCAGCCCCAGCATTTT. Encoded protein: CASSYRGRVNQPQHF.

This chain links TRBV7-2 with TRBJ2-7; no definite D call. Germline assignment: CDR1 SGHTA and CDR2 FQGNSA. Trimming took 2 bases from V and 5 from J, leaving 4 bases between them. The CDR3 consists of 11 residues. The DNA of the CDR3 is TGTGCCAGCAGCTTATCGGACGAGCAGTACTTC. Translation: CASSLSDEQYF.

V gene TRBV11-2 combines with J gene TRBJ2-1, with TRBD2 identical over 11 bases. V gave up 1 base and J gave up 9 bases; unmatched junction bases: 8. CDR1 and CDR2 (germline): SGHAT, FQNNGV. The CDR3 length is 16 residues. CDR3 sequence (DNA): TGTGCCAGCAGCTTAGTCCTAGCGGGAGGTGGCGGTGAGCAGTTCTTC. Translated: CASSLVLAGGGGEQFF.

In the case of this clone: Other DNA variants within this sample encode the same CDR3. The rearrangement joins TRBV6-1 to TRBJ2-2, with D uncertain. Looked up from germline, CDR1 is MNHNS and CDR2 is SASEGT. The CDR3 contains 13 residues. V was trimmed by 1 base and J by 2 bases, leaving 2 bases between them. In DNA form, the CDR3 reads TGTGCCAGCAGTGAAGGAAACACCGGGGAGCTGTTTTTT. Translated: CASSEGNTGELFF.

V gene TRBV5-6 combines with J gene TRBJ1-1; unclear D gene. V was trimmed by 5 bases and J by 1 base, leaving 18 bases between them. Germline CDR1 and CDR2: SGHDT and YYEEEE. CDR3 size: 16 residues. The CDR3 coding sequence is TGTGCCAGCAGGATCTCGGGGATAGGAAGGAACACTGAAGCTTTCTTT. Translating gives CASRISGIGRNTEAFF.

The V gene is TRBV6-1, the J gene TRBJ2-5, with D possibly TRBD2 on 6 matching bases. V was pared by 2 bases and J by 2 bases, with 18 bases between. The CDR3 loop spans 17 amino acids. Germline CDR1 MNHNS, CDR2 SASEGT. CDR3 nucleotide sequence: TGTGCCAGCAGTGAACGTCGGAGGGTTTACCCTCAAGAGACCCAGTACTTC. It encodes CASSERRRVYPQETQYF.

The V and J genes are TRBV7-8 and TRBJ2-7, with 7 bases aligning to TRBD1. The junction had 7 bases not matched to a gene; V was cut back by 5 bases and J by 6 bases. This CDR3 has 13 amino acids. The V gene's germline CDR1 is SGHVS and CDR2 FQNEAQ. This CDR3 reads CASSPPGTAEQYF. CDR3 sequence (DNA): TGTGCCAGCAGCCCGCCCGGGACAGCCGAGCAGTACTTC. Drawing the rest from reference TRBV7-8 and TRBJ2-7, the complete variable domain is GAGVSQSPRYKVAKRGQDVALRCDPISGHVSLFWYQQALGQGPEFLTYFQNEAQLDKSGLPSDRFFAERPEGSVSTLKIQRTQQEDSAVYLCASSPPGTAEQYFGPGTRLTVT.

The chain carries TRBV10-3 and TRBJ1-4, with D tentatively TRBD1 (6 bases). V lost 7 bases, J lost 14 bases, and 26 bases lay in between. CDR1 ENHRY and CDR2 SYGVKD come from the germline V gene. The CDR3 sequence is 15 residues long. CDR3 in DNA: TGTGCCATCAAAGGACCCCCCACAGGGACCATAGGGCTGTTTTTT. It translates to CAIKGPPTGTIGLFF.

This rearrangement joins TRBV2 to TRBJ1-2; D possibly corresponds to TRBD1 (5 bases). The CDR3 runs 13 residues. The germline V gene has CDR1 SNHLY and CDR2 FYNNEI. Trimming removed 6 bases at V and 4 bases at J, with 12 bases between. The CDR3 DNA reads as TGTGCCAGCAGCTTAGGGACCTTCTATGGCTACACCTTC. This sequence encodes CASSLGTFYGYTF. Using reference TRBV2 and TRBJ1-2 for the parts outside the CDR3, the full variable domain is EPEVTQTPSHQVTQMGQEVILRCVPISNHLYFYWYRQILGQKVEFLVSFYNNEISEKSEIFDDQFSVERPDGSNFTLKIRSTKLEDSAMYFCASSLGTFYGYTFGSGTRLTVV.

The rearrangement joins TRBV12-5 to TRBJ2-3; the D gene is possibly TRBD2 (5 bases). Trimming cost V 0 bases and J 7 bases, with 14 bases left between them. CDR1 and CDR2 (germline): LGHNT, FRNRAP. The CDR3 has 15 residues. The CDR3 reads CASGLVTGLMYTQYF. The DNA of the CDR3 is TGTGCTAGTGGTTTGGTGACGGGGTTGATGTATACGCAGTATTTT. Variable domain in full (rest from reference TRBV12-5 and TRBJ2-3): DARVTQTPRHKVTEMGQEVTMRCQPILGHNTVFWYRQTMMQGLELLAYFRNRAPLDDSGMPKDRFSAEMPDATLATLKIQPSEPRDSAVYFCASGLVTGLMYTQYFGPGTRLTVL.

The chain is built from TRBV9 and TRBJ1-2; TRBD1 matches 9 bases. This CDR3 contains 15 residues. The J segment lost 4 bases and the V segment lost 4 bases, leaving 8 bases of the junction unmatched. Germline CDR1 reads SGDLS; CDR2 reads YYNGEE. The CDR3 is CASSPGDRAFYGYTF. CDR3 DNA sequence: TGTGCCAGCAGCCCTGGGGACAGGGCCTTCTATGGCTACACCTTC.

The gene calls are TRBV10-3 and TRBJ2-1; 7 bases align to TRBD1. The CDR3 has 14 amino acids. The trim removed 4 bases at V and 3 bases at J, leaving 3 bases unmatched. Per germline, CDR1 ENHRY and CDR2 SYGVKD. The CDR3 sequence is CAISGDSDYNEQFF. In DNA form, the CDR3 reads TGTGCCATCAGTGGGGACAGTGACTACAATGAGCAGTTCTTC.

A remark on this clone: Germline is not matched at one junction end, which may reflect a read error. CDR3 DNA sequence: TGTGCCAGCAGCCCCTCGGGACTAGCGTCGTACGAGCAGTACTTC. Its protein product is CASSPSGLASYEQYF. V gene TRBV4-1 combines with J gene TRBJ2-7; 10 bases are shared with TRBD2. The germline V gene has CDR1 MGHRA and CDR2 YSYEKL. This CDR3 comprises 15 residues.